This entry features one T cell receptor beta chain sequence. What it binds is unknown. The junction differs from germline at one of its ends, possibly a read error. The source of the sample is a study of T cell repertoires in cytomegalovirus infection. Study background: CMV infection together with matching HLA type was indicated by public TCR beta signatures.

Each CDR3 protein gets one entry after TCRdb re-called the reads with MiXCR. The table shows 200,000 or so distinct CDR3 sequences, with around two fifths occurring only once. The CDR3 sequence is 15 residues long. Germline assignment: CDR1 SGHDN and CDR2 FVKESK. Material: CD8+ T cells from cultured PBMCs, obtained from culture after CMV antigen stimulation. This receptor was obtained from a human donor in good health (CMV status not recorded). Some clones in this sample may be carry-over from other donors' samples. The chain employs TRBV14 and TRBJ2-2; possible D gene TRBD1, 6 bases. The CDR3 loop reads CASSLRGINTGELFF. In DNA form, the CDR3 reads TGTGCCAGTAGCCTCAGGGGAATAAACACCGGGGAGCTGTTTTTT.